These 21 T cell receptor beta chains share one sample of origin, sequenced in a study of T cell changes during pregnancy in multiple sclerosis. Generated by immunoSEQ multiplex PCR, the TCRdb table keeps only in-frame clones and is missing some. The data hold tens of thousands of clones, with almost 95% observed a single time. The sample here was peripheral blood, taken in the third trimester of pregnancy. All receptors come from a female donor in good health, enrolled as a control in a pregnancy study.

The V call is TRBV30, the J call TRBJ1-4; D unclear. The CDR3 contains 14 residues. In germline, CDR1 is GTSNPN, CDR2 SVGIG (reference sequence). Trimming shortened V by 0 bases and J by 7 bases, and 12 bases separated the two germline ends. The CDR3 DNA reads TGTGCCTGGAGTGTAGACCTTCGGGGTGAAAAACTGTTTTTT. This codes for CAWSVDLRGEKLFF.

V usage is TRBV18 and J usage is TRBJ1-3; D is ambiguous. The CDR3 runs 13 residues. Germline CDR1 is KGHSH and CDR2 is LQKENI. Trimming pared 3 bases from V and 4 bases from J, leaving 7 bases between. Written as DNA, the CDR3 is TGTGCCAGCTCACCTTCGGGAGGAAACACCATATATTTT. Translated, it gives CASSPSGGNTIYF.

This sequence joins TRBV11-3 and TRBJ2-5; TRBD2 aligns across 16 bases. Losses at the gene ends were 4 bases for V and 3 bases for J; bases not matched to a gene: 2. The length of the CDR3 is 16 residues. CDR1 SGHNT and CDR2 YENEEA come from the germline V gene. CDR3 amino acids: CASSSGLAGGEETQYF. CDR3 nucleotides: TGTGCCAGCAGCTCGGGACTAGCGGGGGGGGAAGAGACCCAGTACTTC.

The chain combines TRBV7-9 with TRBJ1-3; D remains ambiguous. Germline-derived CDR1 and CDR2 are SEHNR and FQNEAQ (reference sequence). The CDR3 runs 13 residues. Trimming left V 3 bases short and J 8 bases short, with 11 bases between. The CDR3 nucleotides are TGTGCCAGCAGCTTTAGCCCTACGGACACCATATATTTT. The encoded protein is CASSFSPTDTIYF.

The chain joins TRBV7-9 to TRBJ1-6; possibly TRBD1 for D (6 bases). CDR3 length equals 18 residues. Germline V gene sequence: CDR1 SEHNR, CDR2 FQNEAQ (reference sequence). Trimming took 1 base from V and 1 from J, leaving 14 bases between them. The CDR3 loop reads CASSLEGEQGSYNSPLHF. CDR3 nucleotide sequence: TGTGCCAGCAGCTTAGAGGGGGAACAGGGATCCTATAATTCACCCCTCCACTTT. Full variable domain (outside the CDR3, taken from reference TRBV7-9 and TRBJ1-6): DTGVSQNPRHKITKRGQNVTFRCDPISEHNRLYWYRQTLGQGPEFLTYFQNEAQLEKSRLLSDRFSAERPKGSFSTLEIQRTEQGDSAMYLCASSLEGEQGSYNSPLHFGNGTRLTVT.

The rearrangement joins TRBV4-1 to TRBJ1-5, with a tentative D call TRBD1 (6 bases). The ends were cut back, 2 bases at V and 3 bases at J, with 17 bases in the middle. This CDR3 comprises 17 residues. Germline V gene sequence: CDR1 MGHRA, CDR2 YSYEKL. The CDR3, as DNA: TGCGCCAGCAGCCAACCGACAGGAATTGGGATCAATCAGCCCCAGCATTTT. The encoded protein is CASSQPTGIGINQPQHF.

This chain links TRBV5-4 with TRBJ2-2; the D is unclear. CDR3 length: 15 residues. Germline V gives CDR1 SGHNT, CDR2 YYREEE (reference sequence). V gave up 4 bases and J gave up 6 bases, with 16 bases separating them. As DNA, the CDR3 is TGTGCCAGCAGCCCCCGATCTTTGGCCTCCGGGGAGCTGTTTTTT. It yields the protein CASSPRSLASGELFF.

This chain connects TRBV10-3 to TRBJ1-1; 9 bases are a match to TRBD1. V was clipped by 2 bases and J by 1 base; unmatched bases: 5. Germline assignment: CDR1 ENHRY and CDR2 SYGVKD. CDR3 length: 16 residues. The CDR3, as DNA: TGTGCCATCAGTGAGCCGGGACAGGGTGAGAACACTGAAGCTTTCTTT. Amino acid sequence: CAISEPGQGENTEAFF.

The chain links TRBV25-1 to TRBJ1-3; 7 nucleotides line up with TRBD1. The CDR3 spans 16 residues. Germline V CDR1 and CDR2: MGHDK, SYGVNS. The J segment lost 0 bases and the V segment lost 5 bases, leaving 7 bases of the junction unmatched. The CDR3 loop reads CASSIRDSSSGNTIYF. Written as DNA, the CDR3 is TGTGCCAGCAGTATTCGGGACAGCAGCTCTGGAAACACCATATATTTT.

This clone was counted once. This rearrangement joins TRBV4-2 to TRBJ2-6, with D possibly being TRBD2 (5 bases). Between the trimmed V and J ends, which lost 4 bases and 2 bases, there was a span of 21 bases. This CDR3 has 19 amino acids. Germline CDR1 and CDR2: LGHNA and YNFKEQ. CDR3 sequence reads: CASSPAVGRRAPGANVLTF. In nucleotides, the CDR3 is TGTGCCAGCAGCCCAGCCGTGGGCAGGCGGGCCCCTGGGGCCAACGTCCTGACTTTC.

The gene calls are TRBV6-5 and TRBJ1-4, with D tentatively TRBD1 (6 bases). The CDR3 has 14 amino acids. V lost 5 bases to trimming and J lost 4 bases, with 11 bases between them. The V gene's germline CDR1 is MNHEY and CDR2 SVGAGI. The CDR3 spells CASSRDRFNEKLFF. The DNA of the CDR3 is TGTGCCAGCAGTCGTGACAGGTTTAATGAAAAACTGTTTTTT.

The sample holds a few counts of this clone. V gene TRBV29-1 combines with J gene TRBJ1-1; D is perhaps TRBD1 (6 bases). V was trimmed by 6 bases and J by 1 base, leaving 9 bases between them. The CDR3 totals 12 residues. Germline CDR1 is SQVTM and CDR2 is ANQGSEA. This CDR3 is CSVVGQNTEAFF. CDR3 sequence (DNA): TGCAGCGTAGTGGGACAGAACACTGAAGCTTTCTTT.

CDR3 in DNA: TGCAGCGTTGAGGCCATGGCTAGCGGTATTAGTGAGCAGTTCTTC. Protein product: CSVEAMASGISEQFF. The chain combines TRBV29-1 with TRBJ2-1; 7 bases agree with TRBD2. This CDR3 region has 15 residues. The germline V gene encodes CDR1 SQVTM and CDR2 ANQGSEA. V shed 3 bases and J 9 bases; nucleotides not matched to a gene: 14.

The chain combines TRBV29-1 with TRBJ2-4; D is perhaps TRBD1 (6 bases). Trimming took 5 bases from V and 0 from J, leaving 14 bases between them. CDR1 and CDR2 from the germline V gene are SQVTM and ANQGSEA. The CDR3 is 15 amino acids. The CDR3 nucleotides read TGCAGCGTTTCGCAGGGGAATGGAGCCAAAAACATTCAGTACTTC. The encoded protein is CSVSQGNGAKNIQYF.

The V gene is TRBV28, the J gene TRBJ2-1, with 9 bases that match TRBD1. This CDR3 is built from 16 residues. Germline-derived CDR1 and CDR2 are MDHEN and SYDVKM. V was pared by 1 base and J by 4 bases, with 5 bases of the junction left unmatched. CDR3 coding DNA: TGTGCCAGCAGTTTATTGGGACAGGGAGGGTACAATGAGCAGTTCTTC. This encodes CASSLLGQGGYNEQFF.

The table lists this clone with a count of one. The chain has TRBV13 and TRBJ2-1; 11 bases are shared with TRBD2. Germline CDR1 reads PRHDT; CDR2 reads FYEKMQ (reference sequence). The CDR3 has 15 amino acids. After removal of 5 bases from V and 5 bases from J, the junction contained 5 bases not matched to a gene. CDR3 bases: TGTGCCAGCAGCCGGACTAGCGGGTCCAACAATGAGCAGTTCTTC. The encoded protein is CASSRTSGSNNEQFF.

The rearrangement links TRBV7-3 to TRBJ2-1; 8 positions agree with TRBD2. The CDR3 runs 17 residues. J gave up 9 bases and V 0 bases, and 13 bases lay outside the gene matches. Germline assignment: CDR1 SGHTA and CDR2 FQGTGA. The CDR3: CASSLTGGQREKIEQFF. The CDR3 region has the DNA TGTGCCAGCAGCTTAACGGGTGGCCAGCGGGAGAAGATTGAGCAGTTCTTC. The full variable domain, completed using reference TRBV7-3 and TRBJ2-1, is GAGVSQTPSNKVTEKGKYVELRCDPISGHTALYWYRQSLGQGPEFLIYFQGTGAADDSGLPNDRFFAVRPEGSVSTLKIQRTERGDSAVYLCASSLTGGQREKIEQFFGPGTRLTVL.

This rearrangement joins TRBV6-5 to TRBJ2-2; TRBD2 is a possible D gene (6 bases). The germline V gene has CDR1 MNHEY and CDR2 SVGAGI. Trimming cost V 10 bases and J 5 bases, with 14 bases left between them. This CDR3 is built from 13 residues. The CDR3 DNA is TGTGCCACCAAGGGGCGGGGTACCGGGGAGCTGTTTTTT. It yields the protein CATKGRGTGELFF.

The rearrangement uses TRBV5-1 and TRBJ1-2; 7 positions agree with TRBD1. V was clipped by 3 bases and J by 4 bases; unmatched bases: 6. Germline V gene lookup returns CDR1 SGHRS and CDR2 YFSETQ. CDR3 length: 14 amino acids. CDR3 region: CASSSQGTGYGYTF. CDR3 coding DNA: TGCGCCAGCAGCTCACAGGGGACGGGCTATGGCTACACCTTC.

The chain carries TRBV10-3 and TRBJ2-7; 8 bases fit TRBD2. The CDR3 has 14 residues. Losses at the gene ends were 5 bases for V and 3 bases for J; bases not matched to a gene: 6. Germline loops: CDR1 ENHRY, CDR2 SYGVKD. In nucleotides, the CDR3 is TGTGCCATCAGTACAGCGGGAGCGGGCTACGAGCAGTACTTC. The encoded protein is CAISTAGAGYEQYF.

The count of this clone is one. This chain links TRBV7-9 with TRBJ2-2; 11 nucleotides agree with TRBD2. Germline loops: CDR1 SEHNR, CDR2 FQNEAQ (reference sequence). V was pared by 0 bases and J by 5 bases, with 2 bases of the junction left unmatched. The CDR3 is 16 amino acids. The CDR3 loop is CASSLAASGGTGELFF. CDR3 sequence (DNA): TGTGCCAGCAGCTTAGCAGCTAGCGGGGGGACCGGGGAGCTGTTTTTT. Filled out from reference TRBV7-9 and TRBJ2-2, the complete variable domain reads DTGVSQNPRHKITKRGQNVTFRCDPISEHNRLYWYRQTLGQGPEFLTYFQNEAQLEKSRLLSDRFSAERPKGSFSTLEIQRTEQGDSAMYLCASSLAASGGTGELFFGEGSRLTVL.